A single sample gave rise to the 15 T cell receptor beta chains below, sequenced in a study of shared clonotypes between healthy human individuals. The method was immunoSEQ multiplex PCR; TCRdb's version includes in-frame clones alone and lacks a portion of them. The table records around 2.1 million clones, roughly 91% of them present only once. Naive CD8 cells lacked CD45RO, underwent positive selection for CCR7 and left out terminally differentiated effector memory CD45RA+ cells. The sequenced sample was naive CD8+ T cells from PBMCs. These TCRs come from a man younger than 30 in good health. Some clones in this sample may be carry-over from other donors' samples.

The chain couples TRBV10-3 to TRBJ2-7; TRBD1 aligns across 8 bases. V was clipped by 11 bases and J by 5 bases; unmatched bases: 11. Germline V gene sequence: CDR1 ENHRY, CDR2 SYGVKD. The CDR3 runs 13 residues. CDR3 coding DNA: TGTGCCGCTAGGACAGGGTGGGGGAACGAGCAGTACTTC. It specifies CAARTGWGNEQYF.

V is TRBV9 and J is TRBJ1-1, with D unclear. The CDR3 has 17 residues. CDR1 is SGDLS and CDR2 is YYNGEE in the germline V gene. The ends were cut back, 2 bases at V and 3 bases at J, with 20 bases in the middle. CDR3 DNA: TGTGCCAGCAGCGTCGGAGCGCGTCCGCCCCGGGACACTGAAGCTTTCTTT. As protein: CASSVGARPPRDTEAFF.

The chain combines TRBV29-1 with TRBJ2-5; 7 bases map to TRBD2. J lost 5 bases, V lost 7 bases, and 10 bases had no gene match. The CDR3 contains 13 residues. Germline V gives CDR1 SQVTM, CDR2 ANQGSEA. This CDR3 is CSAPLAPGETQYF. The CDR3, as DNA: TGCAGCGCTCCACTAGCGCCGGGGGAGACCCAGTACTTC.

The DNA for the CDR3 is TGTGCCAGCAGTTACTCGGGACCAGGGTATGGCTACACCTTC. This translates into CASSYSGPGYGYTF. This chain uses TRBV6-6 with TRBJ1-2, with D tentatively TRBD1 (5 bases). The CDR3 totals 14 residues. Trimming pared 0 bases from V and 5 bases from J, leaving 10 bases between. The germline V gene encodes CDR1 MNHNY and CDR2 SVGAGI (reference sequence).

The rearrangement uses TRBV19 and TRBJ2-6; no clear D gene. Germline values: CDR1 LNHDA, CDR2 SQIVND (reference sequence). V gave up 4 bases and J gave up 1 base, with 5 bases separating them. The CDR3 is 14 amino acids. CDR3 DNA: TGTGCCAGTAGTAGGATATCTGGGGCCAACGTCCTGACTTTC. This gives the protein CASSRISGANVLTF.

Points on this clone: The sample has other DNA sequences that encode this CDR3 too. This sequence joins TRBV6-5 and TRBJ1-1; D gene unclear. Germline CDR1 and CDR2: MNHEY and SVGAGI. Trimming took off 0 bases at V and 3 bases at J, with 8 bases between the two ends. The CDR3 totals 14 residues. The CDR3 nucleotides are TGTGCCAGCAGTTACTCCTCGACGTACACTGAAGCTTTCTTT. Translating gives CASSYSSTYTEAFF.

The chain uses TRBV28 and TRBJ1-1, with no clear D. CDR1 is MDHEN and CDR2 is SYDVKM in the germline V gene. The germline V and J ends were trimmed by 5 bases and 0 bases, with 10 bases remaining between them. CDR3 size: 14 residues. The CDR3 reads CASSKFEMNTEAFF. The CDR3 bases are TGTGCCAGCAGTAAGTTTGAGATGAACACTGAAGCTTTCTTT. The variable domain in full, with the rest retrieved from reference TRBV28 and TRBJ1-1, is DVKVTQSSRYLVKRTGEKVFLECVQDMDHENMFWYRQDPGLGLRLIYFSYDVKMKEKGDIPEGYSVSREKKERFSLILESASTNQTSMYLCASSKFEMNTEAFFGQGTRLTVV.

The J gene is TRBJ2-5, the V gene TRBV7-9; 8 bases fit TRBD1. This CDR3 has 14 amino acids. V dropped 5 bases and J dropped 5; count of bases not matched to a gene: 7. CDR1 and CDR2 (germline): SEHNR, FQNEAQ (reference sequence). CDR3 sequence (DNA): TGTGCCAGCAGCCCCCAGGGGGCCGAGGAGACCCAGTACTTC. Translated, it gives CASSPQGAEETQYF.

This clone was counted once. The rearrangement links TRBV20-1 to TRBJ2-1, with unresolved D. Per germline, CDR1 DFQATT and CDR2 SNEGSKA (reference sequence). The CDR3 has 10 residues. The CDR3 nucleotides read TGCAGCCCCGGAAACAATGAGCAGTTCTTC. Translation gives CSPGNNEQFF.

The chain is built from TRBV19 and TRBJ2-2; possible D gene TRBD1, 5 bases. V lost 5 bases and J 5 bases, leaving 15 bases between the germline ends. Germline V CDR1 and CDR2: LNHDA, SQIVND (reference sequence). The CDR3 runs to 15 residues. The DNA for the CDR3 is TGTGCCAGTAGTGCCCAATTACAGGTTACCGGGGAGCTGTTTTTT. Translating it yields CASSAQLQVTGELFF.

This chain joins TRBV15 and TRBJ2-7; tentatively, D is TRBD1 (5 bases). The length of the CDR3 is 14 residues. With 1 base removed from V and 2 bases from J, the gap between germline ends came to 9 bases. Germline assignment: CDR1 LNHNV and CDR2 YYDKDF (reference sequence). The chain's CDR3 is CATSRVQAPYEQYF. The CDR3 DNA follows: TGTGCCACCAGCAGAGTACAGGCCCCCTACGAGCAGTACTTC. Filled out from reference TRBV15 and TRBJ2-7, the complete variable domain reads DAMVIQNPRYQVTQFGKPVTLSCSQTLNHNVMYWYQQKSSQAPKLLFHYYDKDFNNEADTPDNFQSRRPNTSFCFLDIRSPGLGDTAMYLCATSRVQAPYEQYFGPGTRLTVT.

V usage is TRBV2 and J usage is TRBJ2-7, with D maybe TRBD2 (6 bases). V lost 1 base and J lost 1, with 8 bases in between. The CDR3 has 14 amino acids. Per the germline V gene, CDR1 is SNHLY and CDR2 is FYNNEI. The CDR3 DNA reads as TGTGCCAGCAGTGAAGTAGGGACTTCCTACGAGCAGTACTTC. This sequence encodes CASSEVGTSYEQYF.

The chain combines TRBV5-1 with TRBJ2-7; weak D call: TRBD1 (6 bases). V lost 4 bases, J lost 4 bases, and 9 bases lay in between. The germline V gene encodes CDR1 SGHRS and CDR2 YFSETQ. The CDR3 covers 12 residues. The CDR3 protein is CASSHDRYEQYF. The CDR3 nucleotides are TGCGCCAGCAGCCACGACAGGTACGAGCAGTACTTC.

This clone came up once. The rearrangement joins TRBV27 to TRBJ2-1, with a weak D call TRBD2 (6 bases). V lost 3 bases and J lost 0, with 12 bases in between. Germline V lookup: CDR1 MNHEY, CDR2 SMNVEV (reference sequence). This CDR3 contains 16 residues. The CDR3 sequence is CASSLEGRNSYNEQFF. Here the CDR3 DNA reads TGTGCCAGCAGTTTGGAGGGCCGGAACTCCTACAATGAGCAGTTCTTC.

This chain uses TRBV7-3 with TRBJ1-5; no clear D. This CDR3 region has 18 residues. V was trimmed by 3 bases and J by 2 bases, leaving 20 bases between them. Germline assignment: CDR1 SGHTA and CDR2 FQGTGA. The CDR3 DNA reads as TGTGCCAGCAGCTTGGCATTCCGGGCTATCGAGGGCAATCAGCCCCAGCATTTT. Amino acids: CASSLAFRAIEGNQPQHF.